The rows below give T cell receptor beta chains drawn from one sample of a study of control samples from healthy donors and cancer patients. Assay: immunoSEQ multiplex PCR; the TCRdb copy retains only in-frame clones and omits some. The sample table sets out about 200,000 clones. Sequenced material: blood. The receptors were sampled from a woman in her twenties or thirties in good health. Both conserved end residues are part of each CDR3. The D gene is left open where the match is weak.

v_call,j_call,d_call,cdr3_nt,cdr3_aa
TRBV4-3,TRBJ1-2,TRBD1,TGCGCCAGCAGCCAAGACTGGTGGACAGGGAGGTATGGCTACACCTTC,CASSQDWWTGRYGYTF
TRBV6-5,TRBJ2-7,TRBD2,TGTGCCAGCAGCCGCCACTCTAGCGGGGGGAACGAGCAGTACTTC,CASSRHSSGGNEQYF
TRBV6-5,TRBJ1-2,NA,TGTGCCAGCAGTCGCAACAGGGATGGCTACACCTTC,CASSRNRDGYTF
TRBV6-2/TRBV6-3,TRBJ2-5,NA,TGTGCCAGCAGTTACTCGGACAGATTGATAGAGACCCAGTACTTC,CASSYSDRLIETQYF
TRBV30,TRBJ2-7,TRBD1,TGTGCCTGGAGTACCCTAACAGGGGGCAACGAGCAGTACTTC,CAWSTLTGGNEQYF
TRBV18,TRBJ1-5,TRBD1,TGTGCCAGCTCACCCAACGACAGGGCATCCAATCAGCCCCAGCATTTT,CASSPNDRASNQPQHF
TRBV7-8,TRBJ1-2,TRBD1,TGTGCCAGCAGCTTAAGGACAGGATCTAACTATGGCTACACCTTC,CASSLRTGSNYGYTF
TRBV15,TRBJ2-7,NA,TGTGCCACCAGCAGAGGGAAACTTGCCCACGAGCAGTACTTC,CATSRGKLAHEQYF
TRBV6-1,TRBJ2-3,TRBD2,TGTGCCAGCAGTGATGTAGCGGGGGGCGGATTGACAGATACGCAGTATTTT,CASSDVAGGGLTDTQYF
TRBV27,TRBJ2-5,NA,TGTGCCAGCAGTGGAATCCGGGACTCCGAACTTAAAGAGACCCAGTACTTC,CASSGIRDSELKETQYF
TRBV28,TRBJ2-5,NA,TGTGCCAGCCGATGGTACAGGGCGAGCGAGACCCAGTACTTC,CASRWYRASETQYF
TRBV18,TRBJ2-2,NA,TGTGCCAGCTCACCACAAGGCCTGACCGGGGAGCTGTTTTTT,CASSPQGLTGELFF
TRBV6-2/TRBV6-3,TRBJ2-1,NA,TGTGCCAGCAGTTTGGGCAGGGTCAATGAGCAGTTCTTC,CASSLGRVNEQFF
TRBV4-1,TRBJ1-2,NA,TGCGCCAGCAGCCCAAGGGCCGGGTACAACTATGGCTACACCTTC,CASSPRAGYNYGYTF
TRBV11-2,TRBJ2-7,NA,TGTGCCAGCAGCTCAAACCTACGGACCTACGAGCAGTACTTC,CASSSNLRTYEQYF
TRBV4-2,TRBJ1-1,TRBD1,TGTGCCAGCAGCCACTTAACAGGGGTGGGCACTGAAGCTTTCTTT,CASSHLTGVGTEAFF
TRBV2,TRBJ1-1,NA,TGTGCCAGCAGTGAAATCAGGAAGAACACTGAAGCTTTCTTT,CASSEIRKNTEAFF
TRBV11-2,TRBJ1-5,NA,TGTGCCAGCAGCTTAGGGGCAGGGGGCAATCAGCCCCAGCATTTT,CASSLGAGGNQPQHF
TRBV6-2/TRBV6-3,TRBJ1-1,TRBD1,TGTGCCAGCAGTTACCACAGGGGAGTCACTGAAGCTTTCTTT,CASSYHRGVTEAFF
TRBV15,TRBJ1-1,NA,TGTGCCACCAGCACCCGACAGGACACTGAAGCTTTCTTT,CATSTRQDTEAFF
TRBV28,TRBJ1-1,NA,TGTGCCAGCAAGGAGGGAGCCACTGAAGCTTTCTTT,CASKEGATEAFF
TRBV28,TRBJ2-7,TRBD2,TGTGCCACCCTGGTGGTAGCGGGGTCCTACGAGCAGTACTTC,CATLVVAGSYEQYF
TRBV27,TRBJ2-1,TRBD2,TGTGCCAGCAGTTTAGACCGGGGGGTCTACAATGAGCAGTTCTTC,CASSLDRGVYNEQFF
TRBV12-5,TRBJ2-2,TRBD2,TGTGCTAGTGGTTTGGTGCCCTCGGGACTAGCGGGGGGATCCACCGGGGAGCTGTTTTTT,CASGLVPSGLAGGSTGELFF
TRBV19,TRBJ1-3,NA,TGTGCCAGTAGTATAGCGCCCGGACAAATCTCTGGAAACACCATATATTTT,CASSIAPGQISGNTIYF
TRBV29-1,TRBJ1-1,NA,TGCAGCGTCGAACGCAGGATGAACACTGAAGCTTTCTTT,CSVERRMNTEAFF
TRBV29-1,TRBJ2-3,TRBD1,TGCAGCGTCGGGACAGGTAGCACAGATACGCAGTATTTT,CSVGTGSTDTQYF
TRBV18,TRBJ1-1,NA,TGTGCCAGCTCACCACGGGGCCCATACATGAACACTGAAGCTTTCTTT,CASSPRGPYMNTEAFF
TRBV28,TRBJ1-5,TRBD1,TGTGCCACGCAGGGGGGCAATCAGCCCCAGCATTTT,CATQGGNQPQHF
TRBV28,TRBJ1-2,NA,TGTGCCAGCAGTTTCCTCCCAGGGCGGTATGGCTACACCTTC,CASSFLPGRYGYTF
TRBV28,TRBJ2-1,NA,TGTGCCAGCAGCCCTTATCCGGACAATGAGCAGTTCTTC,CASSPYPDNEQFF
TRBV12-3/TRBV12-4,TRBJ1-2,NA,TGTGCCAGCAGTTTCCTTTCGGGGGATGGCTACACCTTC,CASSFLSGDGYTF
TRBV20-1,TRBJ1-4,NA,TGCAGTGCTAGTGTTGGTGAAAAACTGTTTTTT,CSASVGEKLFF
TRBV7-6,TRBJ1-1,TRBD1,TGTGCCAGCAGCCCCCTGACAGGGTTCGCTGAAGCTTTCTTT,CASSPLTGFAEAFF
TRBV6-6,TRBJ1-5,TRBD1,TGTGCCAGCAGTCTCACCTCTACAGGGGGATCGGGCAATCAGCCCCAGCATTTT,CASSLTSTGGSGNQPQHF
TRBV30,TRBJ2-3,NA,TGTGCCTGGAGTGAAGGACGAGGCACAGATACGCAGTATTTT,CAWSEGRGTDTQYF
TRBV6-7,TRBJ2-7,NA,TGTGCCAGCAGGTTGACGCACTCGGGCCTCGAGCAGTACTTC,CASRLTHSGLEQYF